Listed below are T cell receptor beta chains from one sample, sequenced in a study of chemoradiotherapy in HPV16-positive cancers. Here immunoSEQ multiplex PCR was the method, and the copy in TCRdb shows in-frame clones only, minus some. Among about 12,000 clones listed, about 81% were seen once. The sample here was taken from a patient who underwent chemoradiotherapy. The receptors come from a human donor with HPV-associated anogenital cancer. Both conserved end residues are part of each CDR3. D genes are given only for firm matches. Size is stated for part of the rows, as once, few or many counts, or as a class when the clone is expanded.

V: TRBV28; D: TRBD1; size: NA; CDR3: CASRQQGAPSGYTF
V: TRBV14; D: NA; size: NA; CDR3: CASSPAANYGYTF
V: TRBV30; D: NA; size: NA; CDR3: CAWSASYEQYF
V: TRBV5-5; D: TRBD2; size: NA; CDR3: CASSQGGGRAVEQFF
V: TRBV6-6; D: TRBD1; size: NA; CDR3: CASSDRGGFFGYTF
V: TRBV5-1; D: NA; size: NA; CDR3: CASSSTNQNYGYTF
V: TRBV30; D: NA; size: few; CDR3: CAWSRQVDQPQHF
V: TRBV27; D: TRBD1; size: NA; CDR3: CASSSAGRTGRTEAFF
V: TRBV29-1; D: NA; size: NA; CDR3: CSVESAGRNYGYTF
V: TRBV30; D: TRBD1; size: once; CDR3: CAWKILGQGASGQFF
V: TRBV19; D: TRBD1; size: NA; CDR3: CASNTGTGGNKRVVGYTF
V: TRBV5-1; D: TRBD1; size: NA; CDR3: CASSLEGAAGEQYF
V: TRBV4-3; D: NA; size: once; CDR3: CASSQDLRMGFDEQFF
V: TRBV6-1; D: TRBD1; size: few; CDR3: CASSAGTGGHNEQFF
V: TRBV7-9; D: TRBD1; size: NA; CDR3: CASSLQSTGGETQYF
V: TRBV20-1; D: NA; size: NA; CDR3: CSALTYEQYF
V: TRBV7-9; D: TRBD2; size: once; CDR3: CASSSDLAGVGNEQFF
V: TRBV21-1; D: NA; size: NA; CDR3: CASSKVVFGRDGPNEKLFF
V: TRBV28; D: NA; size: once; CDR3: CASSRSVAEAFF
V: TRBV11-2; D: TRBD2; size: NA; CDR3: CASSLSSAGGGEQFF
V: TRBV12-5; D: TRBD2; size: NA; CDR3: CASGLALPPVSGRAVSYNEQFF
V: TRBV28; D: TRBD1; size: NA; CDR3: CASSFEGQGGNQPQHF
V: TRBV29-1; D: TRBD2; size: NA; CDR3: CSVEELAGRGQYF
V: TRBV4-3; D: TRBD2; size: NA; CDR3: CASSQGGLAGEAYNEQFF
V: TRBV28; D: TRBD1; size: NA; CDR3: CASSFEIGTAISGYTF
V: TRBV5-1; D: NA; size: NA; CDR3: CASSFGSGWWETQYF
V: TRBV4-1; D: NA; size: NA; CDR3: CASSQVWDLTDTQYF
V: TRBV5-1; D: TRBD2; size: NA; CDR3: CASSEGLAGTDTQYF
V: TRBV6-6; D: NA; size: NA; CDR3: CASSNGGVVEKLFF
V: TRBV9; D: NA; size: NA; CDR3: CASSVYPDQETQYF
V: TRBV4-1; D: NA; size: NA; CDR3: CASSQVAQGTYNEQFF
V: TRBV4-2; D: NA; size: NA; CDR3: CASSQDLGGGSYEQYF
V: TRBV7-9; D: NA; size: NA; CDR3: CAREKRPCTDEQFF
V: TRBV7-2; D: NA; size: NA; CDR3: CASSLVAGPGYEQYF
V: TRBV4-2; D: NA; size: NA; CDR3: CASSQARRDTEAFF
V: TRBV7-6; D: NA; size: few; CDR3: CASSLSGSSSYEQYF
V: TRBV28; D: TRBD1; size: NA; CDR3: CATTGTEGKGSGANVLTF
V: TRBV19; D: NA; size: NA; CDR3: CASSPMGGNQPQHF
V: TRBV28; D: NA; size: NA; CDR3: CATQTWTEAFF
V: TRBV10-3; D: NA; size: NA; CDR3: CAISETDYGYTF
V: TRBV18; D: NA; size: NA; CDR3: CASSPVGGKGYNEQFF
V: TRBV28; D: TRBD1; size: NA; CDR3: CASSLWIGGGGGQPQHF
V: TRBV5-4; D: NA; size: few; CDR3: CASSGPGLNTEAFF
V: TRBV6-6; D: TRBD1; size: NA; CDR3: CASSGQGWTEAFF
V: TRBV6-6; D: TRBD2; size: NA; CDR3: CASSYSGTSVDEQYF
V: TRBV30; D: NA; size: NA; CDR3: CASAEGGGAYEQYF
V: TRBV19; D: TRBD1; size: NA; CDR3: CASRITGTGYTEAFF